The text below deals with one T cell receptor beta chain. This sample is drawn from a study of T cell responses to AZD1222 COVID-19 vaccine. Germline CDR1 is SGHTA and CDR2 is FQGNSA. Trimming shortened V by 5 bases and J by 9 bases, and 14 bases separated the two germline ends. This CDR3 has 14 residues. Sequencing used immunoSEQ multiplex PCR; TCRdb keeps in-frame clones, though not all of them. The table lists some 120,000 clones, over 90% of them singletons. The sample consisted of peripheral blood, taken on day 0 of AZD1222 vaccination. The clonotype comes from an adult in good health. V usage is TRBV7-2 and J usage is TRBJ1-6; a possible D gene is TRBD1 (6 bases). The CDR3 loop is CASSTGIVFSPLHF. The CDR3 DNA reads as TGTGCCAGCAGCACAGGGATAGTTTTTTCACCCCTCCACTTT.